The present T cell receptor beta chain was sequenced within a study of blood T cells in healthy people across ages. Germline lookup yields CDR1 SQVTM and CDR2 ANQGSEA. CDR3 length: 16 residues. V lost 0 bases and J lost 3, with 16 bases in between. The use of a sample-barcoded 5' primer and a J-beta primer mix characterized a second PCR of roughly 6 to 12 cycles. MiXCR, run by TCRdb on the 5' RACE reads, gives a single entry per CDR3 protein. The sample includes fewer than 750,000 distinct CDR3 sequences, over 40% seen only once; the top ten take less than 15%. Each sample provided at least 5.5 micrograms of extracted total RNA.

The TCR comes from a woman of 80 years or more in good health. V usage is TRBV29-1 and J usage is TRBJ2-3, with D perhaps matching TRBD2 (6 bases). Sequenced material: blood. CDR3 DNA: TGCAGCGTTGAAGATCGACTAGTCCTTAGTACAGATACGCAGTATTTT. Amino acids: CSVEDRLVLSTDTQYF.